This T cell receptor beta chain is from a study of T-cell memory formation after mild COVID-19. Whole-study results and caveats: Prior to infection, memory already included some responding clones, suggesting cross-reactive memory joined.

Using constant-segment primers, 5'RACE produced TCR alpha and TCR beta cDNA libraries carrying sample barcodes and UMIs. TCRdb passed the 5' RACE reads through MiXCR, listing each CDR3 protein once. Of about 210,000 distinct CDR3 sequences in the sample, more than 25% are singletons; the top ten hold about an eighth. Germline CDR1 and CDR2: SEHNR and FQNEAQ (reference sequence). CDR3 length: 11 amino acids. V was pared by 3 bases and J by 12 bases, with 9 bases between. For this clonotype: Antigen specificity is unknown.

Sequenced material: PBMCs or a T cell subset sorted from them (not recorded which). The TCR originated in an adult woman who had mild COVID-19 (a few samples of this study predate the infection). Cell type and time point are not known. This sequence joins TRBV7-9 and TRBJ2-1; D gene ambiguous. CDR3 coding DNA: TGTGCCAGCAGCTTGGTAATGGGGCAGTTCTTC. It specifies CASSLVMGQFF.